The TCR beta chain under discussion was sequenced for a study of neurological immune-mediated disorders. 2 million PBMCs stored at -80 C were the source of the unsorted libraries. The method for making cDNA was 5'RACE, and it used 10-nucleotide random UMIs. Each CDR3 protein is one row after TCRdb ran MiXCR on the 5' RACE reads. In the table there are 77,000 or so distinct CDR3 sequences, around 9.9% of which are singletons. The germline V and J ends were trimmed by 3 bases and 8 bases, with 14 bases remaining between them. This CDR3 contains 14 residues. Per the germline V gene, CDR1 is SGHRS and CDR2 is YFSETQ. This clonotype was seen repeatedly, ten times or more.

J is TRBJ1-4 and V is TRBV5-1; weak D call: TRBD1 (5 bases). The sequenced sample was PBMCs. The TCR sequence derives from a man in his fifties or sixties in good health. CDR3 bases: TGCGCCAGCAGCTCGACAGTTACCAAAGAAAAACTGTTTTTT. Encoded protein: CASSSTVTKEKLFF.